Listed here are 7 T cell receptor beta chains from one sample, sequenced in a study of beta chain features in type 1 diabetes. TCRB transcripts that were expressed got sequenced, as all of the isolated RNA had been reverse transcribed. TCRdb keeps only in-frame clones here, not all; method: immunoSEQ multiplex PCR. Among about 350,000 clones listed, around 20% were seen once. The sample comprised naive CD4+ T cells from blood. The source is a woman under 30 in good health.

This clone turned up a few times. CDR3 in DNA: TGTGCCAGCAGCGTAGAGGGCCAGGGGACCCAGTACTTC. It is translated as CASSVEGQGTQYF. This chain uses TRBV9 with TRBJ2-5; D is possibly TRBD1 (5 bases). The germline gives CDR1 SGDLS, CDR2 YYNGEE. Trimming left V 0 bases short and J 7 bases short, with 10 bases between. This CDR3 is built from 13 residues.

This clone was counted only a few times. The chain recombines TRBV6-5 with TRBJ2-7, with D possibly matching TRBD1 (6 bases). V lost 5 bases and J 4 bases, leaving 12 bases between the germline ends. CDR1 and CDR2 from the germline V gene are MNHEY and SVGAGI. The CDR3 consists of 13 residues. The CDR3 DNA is TGTGCCAGCAGTGCCCAAACAGGGTACGAGCAGTACTTC. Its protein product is CASSAQTGYEQYF.

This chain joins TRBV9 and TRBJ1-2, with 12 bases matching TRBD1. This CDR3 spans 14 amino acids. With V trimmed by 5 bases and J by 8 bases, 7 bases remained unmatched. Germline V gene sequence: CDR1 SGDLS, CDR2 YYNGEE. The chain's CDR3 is CASSRGQGAAGYTF. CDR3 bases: TGTGCCAGCAGTCGGGGACAGGGGGCTGCCGGCTACACCTTC.

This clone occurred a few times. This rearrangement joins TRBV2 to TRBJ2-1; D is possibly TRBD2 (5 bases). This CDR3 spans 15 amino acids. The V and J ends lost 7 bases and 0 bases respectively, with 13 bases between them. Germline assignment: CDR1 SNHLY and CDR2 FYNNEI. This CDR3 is CASTDPGSSYNEQFF. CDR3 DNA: TGTGCCAGCACCGATCCGGGGAGCTCCTACAATGAGCAGTTCTTC.

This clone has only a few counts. CDR3: CSVARTSGSSTDTQYF. The CDR3 nucleotides are TGCAGCGTCGCGCGGACTAGCGGGTCTAGCACAGATACGCAGTATTTT. This chain connects TRBV29-1 to TRBJ2-3, with 11 bases fitting TRBD2. CDR1 is SQVTM, CDR2 ANQGSEA, per germline. The CDR3 has 16 amino acids. Trimming removed 6 bases from V and 0 bases from J; junction bases left unmatched: 8.

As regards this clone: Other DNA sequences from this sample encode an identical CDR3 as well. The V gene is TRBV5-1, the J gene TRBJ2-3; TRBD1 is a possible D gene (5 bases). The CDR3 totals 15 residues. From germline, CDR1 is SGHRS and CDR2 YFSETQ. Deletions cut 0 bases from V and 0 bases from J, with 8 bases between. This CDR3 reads CASSLGQISTDTQYF. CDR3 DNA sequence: TGCGCCAGCAGCTTGGGACAGATTAGCACAGATACGCAGTATTTT.

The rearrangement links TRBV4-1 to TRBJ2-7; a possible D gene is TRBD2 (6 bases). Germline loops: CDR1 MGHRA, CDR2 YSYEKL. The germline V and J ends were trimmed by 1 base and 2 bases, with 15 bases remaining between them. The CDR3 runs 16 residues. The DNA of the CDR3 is TGCGCCAGCAGCCAAGTCGTGGACTACGATACCTACGAGCAGTACTTC. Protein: CASSQVVDYDTYEQYF.